What follows are 8 T cell receptor beta chains derived from one specimen sequenced in a study of response to subunit inactivated influenza vaccine. Via MiXCR, TCRdb re-called the RT-PCR reads, giving one row per CDR3 protein. The table lists about 700,000 distinct CDR3 sequences, 14% of them singletons, with 7.5% to 8% in the top ten. The source was PBMCs from blood, collected 14 to 15 days before vaccination. Source of these receptors: a man in his forties or fifties who received an inactivated influenza vaccine.

This clonotype was seen a handful of times. This chain joins TRBV24-1 and TRBJ2-5; possible D gene TRBD2, 5 bases. CDR3 length: 15 amino acids. Between the trimmed V and J ends, which lost 4 bases and 2 bases, there was a span of 13 bases. From germline, CDR1 is KGHDR and CDR2 SFDVKD. DNA of the CDR3: TGTGCCACCAGTGACCGGGGAATGGGGCAAGAGACCCAGTACTTC. Its translation: CATSDRGMGQETQYF.

The sample holds many counts of this clonotype. J is TRBJ2-7 and V is TRBV6-5, with D perhaps TRBD2 (5 bases). This CDR3 is built from 15 residues. The germline V gene has CDR1 MNHEY and CDR2 SVGAGI. V lost 4 bases, J lost 3 bases, and 16 bases lay in between. Here the CDR3 reads CASSLNLGVIYEQYF. CDR3 sequence (DNA): TGTGCCAGCAGTTTAAACCTCGGGGTTATCTACGAGCAGTACTTC.

This clonotype has a handful of counts. J is TRBJ1-5 and V is TRBV12-3 or TRBV12-4; TRBD1 matches 7 bases. There are 15 residues in the CDR3. V lost 0 bases and J lost 6; bases outside the gene matches: 5. CDR3 in DNA: TGTGCCAGCAGTTTAGCGACAGGGAGGCGTCAGCCCCAGCATTTT. Amino acids: CASSLATGRRQPQHF.

Many counts were recorded for this clonotype. The chain carries TRBV11-2 and TRBJ2-5; 8 bases are a match to TRBD1. Trimming took 6 bases from V and 5 from J; bases not matched to a gene: 8. The CDR3 spans 14 residues. Germline V CDR1 and CDR2: SGHAT, FQNNGV. CDR3 nucleotide sequence: TGTGCCAGCAGTTACAGGGGGAGCGTGGAGACCCAGTACTTC. Translation gives CASSYRGSVETQYF.

The sample holds a few counts of this clonotype. The chain recombines TRBV6-1 with TRBJ1-6, with a possible D match to TRBD1 (6 bases). The V gene lost 2 bases and the J gene lost 4 bases, with 12 bases spanning the gap. Germline lookup yields CDR1 MNHNS and CDR2 SASEGT. The CDR3 contains 16 residues. CDR3 DNA: TGTGCCAGCAGTGAATTTGCCAGGGGATATAATTCACCCCTCCACTTT. Encoded protein: CASSEFARGYNSPLHF.

The chain recombines TRBV4-1 with TRBJ1-4; no reliable D call. CDR1 is MGHRA, CDR2 YSYEKL, per germline. The V end was cut by 1 base, the J end by 5 bases, with 14 bases between. The CDR3 runs 16 residues. The CDR3: CASSQVYPGGNEKLFF. The CDR3, as DNA: TGCGCCAGCAGCCAAGTGTATCCAGGAGGAAATGAAAAACTGTTTTTT.

This clonotype appeared a few times. The V and J genes are TRBV4-2 and TRBJ2-1, with 12 bases that match TRBD2. The trim removed 2 bases at V and 6 bases at J, leaving 5 bases unmatched. This CDR3 contains 16 residues. Germline CDR1 LGHNA, CDR2 YNFKEQ. The CDR3 coding sequence is TGTGCCAGCAGCCAAAAGGGACTAGCGGGTTCCAATGAGCAGTTCTTC. Translating it yields CASSQKGLAGSNEQFF.

A remark on this clonotype: Just one base apart from a much larger clone, this may be a read error. This sequence joins TRBV11-2 and TRBJ2-3; tentatively, D is TRBD2 (6 bases). The CDR3 consists of 16 residues. V was shortened by 3 bases and J by 1 base, with 14 bases between the two germline ends. Germline V lookup: CDR1 SGHAT, CDR2 FQNNGV. CDR3 in amino acids: CASSFLGGVGTDTQYF. CDR3 DNA sequence: TGTGCCAGCAGCTTCTTGGGCGGGGTCGGCACAGATACGCAGTATTTT. Combining the CDR3 with reference TRBV11-2 and TRBJ2-3 gives the whole variable domain EAGVAQSPRYKIIEKRQSVAFWCNPISGHATLYWYQQILGQGPKLLIQFQNNGVVDDSQLPKDRFSAERLKGVDSTLKIQPAKLEDSAVYLCASSFLGGVGTDTQYFGPGTRLTVL.